A single sample gave rise to the 32 T cell receptor beta chains below, sequenced in a study of blood T cell repertoires in COVID-19. Only in-frame clones appear in the TCRdb table, and some are missing; sequencing was by immunoSEQ multiplex PCR. The sample records around 94,000 clones, more than 65% being singletons. The sequenced material came from peripheral blood. The receptors derive from a man between 60 and 75 years old with acute or convalescent COVID-19.

This sequence joins TRBV29-1 and TRBJ1-4; maybe TRBD1 (5 bases). Per germline, CDR1 SQVTM and CDR2 ANQGSEA. V lost 6 bases to trimming and J lost 3 bases, with 11 bases between them. CDR3 length: 13 amino acids. For the CDR3, the DNA is TGCAGCGTGCGGTTGACAGCTAATGAAAAACTGTTTTTT. It yields the protein CSVRLTANEKLFF.

The sample holds a few counts of this clone. The chain has TRBV29-1 and TRBJ1-5, with 8 nucleotides matching TRBD1. The CDR3 contains 14 residues. CDR1 and CDR2 (germline): SQVTM, ANQGSEA. V trimming: 3 bases; J trimming: 6 bases; junction bases outside the gene matches: 7. As DNA, the CDR3 is TGCAGCGTTGAGAGGGACAGGTTGGGTCAGCCCCAGCATTTT. Translated: CSVERDRLGQPQHF.

The chain uses TRBV6-6 and TRBJ1-5; possible D gene TRBD1, 6 bases. This CDR3 has 13 residues. V lost 6 bases, J lost 5 bases, and 11 bases lay in between. In germline, CDR1 is MNHNY, CDR2 SVGAGI (reference sequence). The CDR3 loop is CASSNGGDQPQHF. The CDR3 DNA sequence: TGTGCCAGCAGCAATGGGGGCGATCAGCCCCAGCATTTT.

To note about this clone: Other nucleotide sequences in the sample specify the same CDR3. The genes are TRBV6-1 and TRBJ1-2; 7 bases fit TRBD1. J lost 3 bases, V lost 3 bases, and 4 bases had no gene match. This CDR3 has 14 residues. Germline-derived CDR1 and CDR2 are MNHNS and SASEGT. CDR3: CASSDRDRYYGYTF. DNA of the CDR3: TGTGCCAGCAGTGATCGGGACAGATACTATGGCTACACCTTC.

CDR3 DNA: TGCGCCAGCAGCCAACCTCCGGGACAGGGGGAATACGAGCAGTACTTC. Its translation: CASSQPPGQGEYEQYF. The rearrangement joins TRBV4-1 to TRBJ2-7, with 11 nucleotides matching TRBD1. CDR1 and CDR2 from the germline V gene are MGHRA and YSYEKL. The CDR3 runs to 16 residues. V was clipped by 2 bases and J by 4 bases; unmatched bases: 7.

V gene TRBV18 combines with J gene TRBJ1-4; D gene ambiguous. Germline lookup yields CDR1 KGHSH and CDR2 LQKENI. The CDR3 sequence is 12 residues long. The V end lost 3 bases, the J end lost 8 bases, and 7 bases lay between the germline ends. The CDR3 region is CASSPRGEKLFF. The CDR3 nucleotides read TGTGCCAGCTCACCTAGAGGAGAAAAACTGTTTTTT.

The J gene is TRBJ1-4, the V gene TRBV10-1; the match to TRBD1 covers 8 bases. The germline V gene has CDR1 WNHNN and CDR2 SYGVQD (reference sequence). This CDR3 comprises 13 residues. V dropped 4 bases and J dropped 7; count of bases not matched to a gene: 2. The CDR3 DNA is TGCGCCAGCAGTGGGACAGGGTCTGAAAAACTGTTTTTT. Its translation is CASSGTGSEKLFF.

This chain joins TRBV29-1 and TRBJ1-3; TRBD1 aligns across 7 bases. Germline CDR1 SQVTM, CDR2 ANQGSEA. The CDR3 is 14 residues long. The junction had 4 bases not matched to a gene; V was cut back by 5 bases and J by 0 bases. CDR3 nucleotides: TGCAGCGTTTCAGGGGGAGTCTCTGGAAACACCATATATTTT. The encoded protein is CSVSGGVSGNTIYF.

V and J are TRBV3-1 (or the pseudogene TRBV3-2) and TRBJ1-2; D is ambiguous. V dropped 0 bases and J dropped 4 bases, with 21 bases sitting between them. There are 18 residues in the CDR3. The germline gives CDR1 LGHDT, CDR2 YNNKEL (reference sequence). CDR3 residues: CASSQESGGRQEGYGYTF. The CDR3 nucleotides are TGTGCCAGCAGCCAAGAAAGTGGAGGACGGCAAGAGGGCTATGGCTACACCTTC.

The CDR3 sequence: CASSFLGGAVGGYTF. CDR3 nucleotide sequence: TGTGCCAGCAGTTTTTTGGGGGGAGCGGTGGGTGGCTACACCTTC. This chain uses TRBV27 with TRBJ1-2, with D perhaps matching TRBD1 (5 bases). This CDR3 region has 15 residues. Germline-derived CDR1 and CDR2 are MNHEY and SMNVEV (reference sequence). V gave up 3 bases and J gave up 7 bases, with 18 bases separating them.

This chain links TRBV19 with TRBJ2-2, with TRBD1 matching over 10 bases. From germline, CDR1 is LNHDA and CDR2 SQIVND (reference sequence). This CDR3 comprises 14 residues. V trimming: 5 bases; J trimming: 6 bases; junction bases outside the gene matches: 3. CDR3 bases: TGTGCCAGTAGTTGGGACAGGGGCTCCGGGGAGCTGTTTTTT. Protein: CASSWDRGSGELFF.

Remarks on this clone: This CDR3 is also generated by other DNA sequences in the sample. The chain joins TRBV4-3 to TRBJ2-7; 8 bases are a match to TRBD1. Germline CDR1 and CDR2: LGHNA and YSLEER. The length of the CDR3 is 16 residues. V lost 0 bases and J lost 4; bases outside the gene matches: 8. CDR3 bases: TGCGCCAGCAGCCAAGATCCCGGACAGGGTCGGTACGAGCAGTACTTC. This gives the protein CASSQDPGQGRYEQYF.

This clone was counted once. The chain's CDR3 is CASSLTGDSGNTIYF. The CDR3 region has the DNA TGCGCCAGCAGCTTGACAGGTGACTCTGGAAACACCATATATTTT. V is TRBV5-1 and J is TRBJ1-3; weak D call: TRBD1 (5 bases). Trimming took off 1 base at V and 0 bases at J, with 8 bases between the two ends. Germline V lookup: CDR1 SGHRS, CDR2 YFSETQ. CDR3 length equals 15 residues.

The chain employs TRBV19 and TRBJ1-5, with 9 bases fitting TRBD1. The CDR3 is 15 residues long. Germline V CDR1 and CDR2: LNHDA, SQIVND (reference sequence). Unmatched junction bases numbered 8, after V lost 5 bases and J lost 6 bases. CDR3 sequence reads: CASSRGQGEFQPQHF. The CDR3 DNA sequence: TGTGCCAGTAGTCGGGGACAGGGAGAATTTCAGCCCCAGCATTTT.

The genes are TRBV7-2 and TRBJ1-3; no definite D call. CDR1 SGHTA and CDR2 FQGNSA come from the germline V gene. Deletions cut 1 base from V and 0 bases from J, with 7 bases between. The CDR3 sequence is 15 residues long. Here the CDR3 reads CASSLGFSSGNTIYF. As DNA, the CDR3 is TGTGCCAGCAGCTTAGGATTCAGCTCTGGAAACACCATATATTTT.

The chain links TRBV18 to TRBJ1-2; 7 nucleotides line up with TRBD1. This CDR3 comprises 15 residues. V dropped 4 bases and J dropped 3; count of bases not matched to a gene: 8. Germline CDR1 and CDR2: KGHSH and LQKENI. CDR3 nucleotides: TGTGCCAGCTCACTGATCCAGGGGGAGGACTATGGCTACACCTTC. It specifies CASSLIQGEDYGYTF.

The chain couples TRBV28 to TRBJ1-1, with D perhaps TRBD1 (6 bases). The V and J ends lost 5 bases and 11 bases respectively, with 18 bases between them. Germline V gene sequence: CDR1 MDHEN, CDR2 SYDVKM. The length of the CDR3 is 13 residues. The CDR3 DNA reads TGTGCCAGCAGTACGGGACAACTAAGGGGGGCTTTCTTT. It codes for CASSTGQLRGAFF.

The chain uses TRBV9 and TRBJ1-2; 7 bases line up with TRBD1. Germline CDR1 and CDR2: SGDLS and YYNGEE. The junction had 10 bases not matched to a gene; V was cut back by 4 bases and J by 4 bases. CDR3 length: 15 residues. CDR3 coding DNA: TGTGCCAGCAGCCCTTGGGACAGCGAAATCTATGGCTACACCTTC. It encodes CASSPWDSEIYGYTF. Full variable domain (remainder filled in from reference TRBV9 and TRBJ1-2): DSGVTQTPKHLITATGQRVTLRCSPRSGDLSVYWYQQSLDQGLQFLIQYYNGEERAKGNILERFSAQQFPDLHSELNLSSLELGDSALYFCASSPWDSEIYGYTFGSGTRLTVV.

V usage is TRBV5-6 and J usage is TRBJ1-4; D is perhaps TRBD1 (6 bases). Germline V CDR1 and CDR2: SGHDT, YYEEEE. V was clipped by 4 bases and J by 2 bases, with 12 bases between them. The CDR3 consists of 15 residues. The CDR3 DNA reads TGTGCCAGCAGCGTACAGGGTACGACTAATGAAAAACTGTTTTTT. As protein: CASSVQGTTNEKLFF.

This chain joins TRBV5-4 and TRBJ1-1, with 10 positions matching TRBD1. CDR3 length: 15 amino acids. Trimming cost V 1 base and J 4 bases; bases outside gene matches: 4. Looked up from germline, CDR1 is SGHNT and CDR2 is YYREEE (reference sequence). The CDR3 reads CASSLRDRGLTEAFF. The CDR3 nucleotides are TGTGCCAGCAGCTTGAGGGACAGGGGCCTCACTGAAGCTTTCTTT.

This clone has a single count. This rearrangement joins TRBV7-2 to TRBJ1-3, with no clear D. Per germline, CDR1 SGHTA and CDR2 FQGNSA. This CDR3 is built from 17 residues. Trimming pared 5 bases from V and 0 bases from J, leaving 17 bases between. The CDR3 DNA reads TGTGCCAGCAGCCTCAACCCCGTGGCTTCCTCTGGAAACACCATATATTTT. This encodes CASSLNPVASSGNTIYF.

This chain connects TRBV7-8 to TRBJ1-5, with D unresolved. CDR3 size: 13 residues. The V and J ends lost 0 bases and 4 bases respectively, with 4 bases between them. The germline gives CDR1 SGHVS, CDR2 FQNEAQ. The CDR3 DNA reads TGTGCCAGCAGCTTAGCCCTTAATCAGCCCCAGCATTTT. Its protein is CASSLALNQPQHF.

The gene calls are TRBV24-1 and TRBJ1-2; TRBD1 might be the D (6 bases). Germline CDR1 KGHDR, CDR2 SFDVKD. This CDR3 comprises 12 residues. Between the trimmed V and J ends, which lost 7 bases and 2 bases, there was a span of 7 bases. Here the CDR3 reads CATSTGNYGYTF. The CDR3 coding sequence is TGTGCCACCAGCACAGGGAACTATGGCTACACCTTC.

V gene TRBV4-1 combines with J gene TRBJ1-1, with a tentative D call TRBD1 (6 bases). V lost 0 bases and J 10 bases, leaving 24 bases between the germline ends. Germline CDR1 and CDR2: MGHRA and YSYEKL. This CDR3 has 17 amino acids. CDR3 protein: CASSQEPPGLGAGAAFF. The CDR3 coding sequence is TGCGCCAGCAGCCAAGAACCGCCAGGTTTAGGGGCAGGGGCAGCTTTCTTT.

V is TRBV4-1 and J is TRBJ2-7, with no clear D. V lost 0 bases to trimming and J lost 6 bases, with 9 bases between them. This CDR3 has 13 residues. Germline values: CDR1 MGHRA, CDR2 YSYEKL. The CDR3 bases are TGCGCCAGCAGCCAAGATGAGTACCTCGAGCAGTACTTC. This codes for CASSQDEYLEQYF.

This chain links TRBV3-1 (or the pseudogene TRBV3-2) with TRBJ1-1; 8 positions match TRBD1. Germline V gene lookup returns CDR1 LGHDT and CDR2 YNNKEL (reference sequence). The CDR3 totals 15 residues. Germline trimming cut 4 bases from V and 5 bases from J; bases unmatched to any gene: 9. The DNA for the CDR3 is TGTGCCAGCAGCCTTCAGGGGGCGGTAGGGACTGAAGCTTTCTTT. Amino acids: CASSLQGAVGTEAFF.

The V and J genes are TRBV29-1 and TRBJ2-6, with D perhaps TRBD1 (5 bases). Germline CDR1 reads SQVTM; CDR2 reads ANQGSEA. The CDR3 sequence is 15 residues long. V lost 3 bases and J lost 3, with 12 bases in between. As DNA, the CDR3 is TGCAGCGTTGATACCAGGGCCAGTGGGGCCAACGTCCTGACTTTC. Amino acids: CSVDTRASGANVLTF.

The genes are TRBV12-3 or TRBV12-4 and TRBJ1-6; D possibly corresponds to TRBD1 (5 bases). CDR3 length: 13 amino acids. Trimming took 0 bases from V and 8 from J, leaving 5 bases between them. CDR3 nucleotide sequence: TGTGCCAGCAGTTTAGCCAGGGATTCACCCCTCCACTTT. It specifies CASSLARDSPLHF.

V is TRBV30 and J is TRBJ1-4; 8 bases map to TRBD1. CDR3 size: 11 residues. Losses at the gene ends were 5 bases for V and 10 bases for J; bases not matched to a gene: 3. CDR1 GTSNPN and CDR2 SVGIG come from the germline V gene (reference sequence). CDR3 nucleotide sequence: TGTGCCTGGGGCCAGGGGGCAAAACTGTTTTTT. Amino acid sequence: CAWGQGAKLFF.

On this clone itself: The same CDR3 also results from other DNA sequences found in this sample. The chain couples TRBV12-3 or TRBV12-4 to TRBJ1-2; 9 nucleotides agree with TRBD1. V lost 2 bases and J lost 7; bases outside the gene matches: 2. The CDR3 sequence is 13 residues long. CDR3 coding DNA: TGTGCCAGCAGTTTATCGACAGGGGGTGGCTACACCTTC. It is translated as CASSLSTGGGYTF.

This clone appeared once. The chain has TRBV14 and TRBJ2-5; TRBD1 is a possible D gene (6 bases). The germline gives CDR1 SGHDN, CDR2 FVKESK. The CDR3 has 14 amino acids. Trimming took 0 bases from V and 4 from J, leaving 9 bases between them. The CDR3 loop is CASSQDIRGETQYF. CDR3 coding DNA: TGTGCCAGCAGCCAAGATATCAGGGGAGAGACCCAGTACTTC.

The chain joins TRBV7-8 to TRBJ1-5, with TRBD1 matching 10 bases. CDR1 and CDR2 from the germline V gene are SGHVS and FQNEAQ. The CDR3 has 16 amino acids. Unmatched junction bases numbered 7, after V lost 3 bases and J lost 5 bases. The DNA for the CDR3 is TGTGCCAGCAGCTTCGACAGGGGGCGGATGGATCAGCCCCAGCATTTT. It specifies CASSFDRGRMDQPQHF.